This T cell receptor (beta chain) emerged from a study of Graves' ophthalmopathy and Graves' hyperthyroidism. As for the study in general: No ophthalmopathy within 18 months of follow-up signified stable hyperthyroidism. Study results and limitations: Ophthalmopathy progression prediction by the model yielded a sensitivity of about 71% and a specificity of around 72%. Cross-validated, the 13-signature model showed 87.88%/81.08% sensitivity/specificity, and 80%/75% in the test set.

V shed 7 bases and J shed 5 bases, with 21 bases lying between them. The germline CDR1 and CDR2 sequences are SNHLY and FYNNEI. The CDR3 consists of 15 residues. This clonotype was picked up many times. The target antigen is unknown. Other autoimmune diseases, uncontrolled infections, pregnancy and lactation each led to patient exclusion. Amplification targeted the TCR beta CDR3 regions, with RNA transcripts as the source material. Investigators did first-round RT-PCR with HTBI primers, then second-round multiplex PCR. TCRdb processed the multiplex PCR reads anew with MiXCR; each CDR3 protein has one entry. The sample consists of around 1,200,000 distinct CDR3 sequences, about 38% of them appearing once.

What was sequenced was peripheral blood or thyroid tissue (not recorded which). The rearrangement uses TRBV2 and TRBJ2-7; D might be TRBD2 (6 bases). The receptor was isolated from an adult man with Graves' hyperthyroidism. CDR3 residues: CASTLTWTINHEQYF. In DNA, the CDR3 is TGTGCCAGCACCTTAACGTGGACTATTAACCACGAGCAGTACTTC. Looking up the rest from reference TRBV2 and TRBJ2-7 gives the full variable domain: EPEVTQTPSHQVTQMGQEVILRCVPISNHLYFYWYRQILGQKVEFLVSFYNNEISEKSEIFDDQFSVERPDGSNFTLKIRSTKLEDSAMYFCASTLTWTINHEQYFGPGTRLTVT.